The T cell receptor (beta chain) described here comes from a study of T-cell reconstitution after alpha-beta-depleted transplantation in children (dated by TCRdb to about 2016). The study in broad terms: T-cell immune reconstitution after TCRalphabeta/CD19-depleted allogeneic hematopoietic cell transplantation in children was quantitatively tracked in the study by means of TCR repertoire profiling. Results the study describes overall, beyond this receptor: Apparently early alphabetaT-cell count recovery about two months after transplant reportedly relied on only several hundred rapidly expanded clones derived from non-depleted graft cells. In some patients, the high TCRbeta diversity seen at day 60 was put down to recipient T cells and intrathymic progenitors that had survived conditioning. Over the following months the frequencies of hyperexpanded clones went down, and after one year T-cell counts and TCRbeta diversity were mostly credited to newly produced T cells.

Inclusive of the bounding cysteine and phenylalanine, the CDR3 is 14 residues long. Only the CDR3 part of the read is kept: 42 bases, read in frame from the first base. Trimming at the junction amounts to 3 bases on V and 9 bases on J, and the germline ends lie 19 bases apart. The germline V gene provides CDR1 SGDLS and CDR2 YYNGEE. The library relied on PCR. The data were produced on an Illumina HiSeq 2500. To normalize quantification of the TCRbeta repertoire, the TCR libraries were built with molecular barcoding that relied on unique molecular identifiers. TCRdb passed the public sequencing reads through fastp at Q25 and MiXCR, retaining productive beta sequences. Under each unique CDR3 protein, matching rows form one entry showing the most common genes and DNA. The sample has about 200,000 distinct CDR3 sequences on record, about 6% of them singletons. About 4.4% of the sample is held by the ten biggest clonotypes.

This clonotype was seen ten or more times. Its antigen is currently not known. Base-call qualities are not available, and no considerably larger clone is one nucleotide away. Explained via the paper, the treatment or condition label denotes: allogeneic hematopoietic cell transplantation with graft depleted of TCRalphabeta T cells and CD19 B cells. TCRalphabeta/CD19-depleted allogeneic hematopoietic cell grafts were given to the transplant recipients, all of whom were children. This sequence originates from a girl in the first two years of life with combined immunodeficiency, due to receive a stem cell transplant. This specimen consisted of PBMCs, obtained before TCRalphabeta/CD19-depleted stem cell transplant. The chain employs TRBV9 and TRBJ2-7, with a tentative D gene TRBD2 over 6 matching bases. Here is the DNA: TGTGCCAGCAGCGAAGGGACTGGATCTACGAGGCAGTACTTC. This is translated as CASSEGTGSTRQYF.